This T cell receptor (beta chain) is drawn from a study of a mutant IDH1 vaccine in newly diagnosed glioma. For the study at large: Of treated patients, around 62% were men and roughly 40% women, averaging roughly 37 years. Earlier treatment was radiotherapy, temozolomide, or both, with most getting both. Broader study findings: The study observed vaccine-induced immune responses in more than 80% of patients.

Time point reported: week 47, end of study. It was 300 ug of mutant IDH1 20-mer peptide that made up each vaccine dose, given with topical imiquimod. Produced via immunoSEQ multiplex PCR; TCRdb's table is partial and in-frame only. The repertoire holds about 56,000 clones, with around three quarters as singletons. Trimming pared 0 bases from V and 8 bases from J, leaving 7 bases between. The germline V gene has CDR1 LGHNA and CDR2 YNFKEQ. This CDR3 has 12 amino acids. Concerning this clone: The antigen is unknown.

The chain recombines TRBV4-2 with TRBJ1-2; the D is unclear. Sequenced here: PBMCs, sampled from a glioma patient whose treatment included an IDH1 peptide vaccine. The receptor was derived from a man aged 50-59 years with glioma. CDR3 region: CASSQETGGYTF. The CDR3 nucleotides read TGTGCCAGCAGCCAAGAAACGGGGGGCTACACCTTC.